Listed below are T cell receptor beta chains from one sample, sequenced in a study of CD8 T cells in ankylosing spondylitis. TCRdb used MiXCR to reprocess the 5' RACE reads, holding one entry per CDR3 protein. The sample contains 250,000 or so distinct CDR3 sequences, about a sixth of which appear only once. Source material: blood, either unsorted or a sorted T cell fraction (not recorded which). The receptors were gathered from a male donor with ankylosing spondylitis or in good health (not recorded which). Both conserved end residues are trimmed from each CDR3. Fields, in order: V gene, CDR3 protein.

>TRBV7-9
ASSLALGKGVEQF
>TRBV20-1
SASLGQGVYEQY
>TRBV7-9
ASSLSGATEAF
>TRBV28
ASSTIGGAYEQY
>TRBV5-6
ASSLSIQRDSFY
>TRBV12-3/TRBV12-4
ASSFGGNSYNEQF
>TRBV29-1
SVEAGDRGLYEQY
>TRBV12-3/TRBV12-4
ASSFPGLGTDTQY
>TRBV15
ATSRDLGVSTEAF
>TRBV6-6
ASRDGQGYEQY
>TRBV4-3
ASSQDIQFGELF
>TRBV4-3
ASSQETGAGHEQY
>TRBV27
ASSLLAENTDTQY
>TRBV4-2
ASSQDLGGYEQY
>TRBV27
ASSPGSSAQPQH